The following is a T cell receptor (beta chain) sequence with its context. Its matching antigen is unknown. Treatment here: roughly 10-day PBMC culture with coronavirus spike peptide pools or control peptides (ViraFEST assay). After removal of 6 bases from V and 2 bases from J, the junction contained 6 bases not matched to a gene. The CDR3 spans 16 residues. Germline V gene lookup returns CDR1 MNHNS and CDR2 SASEGT. The record originates from a study of vaccination and CD4 T cells after COVID-19. CD4+ T cells that had been cultured provided DNA sequenced with the Oncomine TCR Beta short-read assay. TCRdb passed the PCR reads through MiXCR, listing each CDR3 protein once. The sample lists 19,000 or so distinct CDR3 sequences; over 30% were seen once.

The TCR was taken from a human donor who had recovered from COVID-19. The source material was CD4+ T cells from blood, cultured in vitro. The V and J genes are TRBV6-1 and TRBJ2-3, with 12 bases that match TRBD2. In DNA, the CDR3 is TGTGCCAGCAGCACCGGGACTAGCGGGTTCACAGATACGCAGTATTTT. Its protein is CASSTGTSGFTDTQYF.